Each of the 23 T cell receptor beta chains below was sequenced from the same sample in a study of PD-1 blockade in classical Hodgkin lymphoma (dated by TCRdb to the early 2020s). Receptor amplification or capture employed the immunoSEQ multiplex PCR assay. What TCRdb holds here is the immuneACCESS table cut down to in-frame rearrangements. Part of the clones is not present; checked against another copy, under half of the missing clones reflect an unresolved V gene, and the others are unexplained. Counted in this sample were tens of thousands of clones; roughly 70% of them appeared once. Of the sample, about a fifth is held by the ten largest clones. The time point label on this specimen signifies: cycle 1 day 1 (C1D1), immediately before nivolumab initiation. Every trial patient had relapsed after autologous stem cell transplantation, and cohorts A, B and C differed in prior brentuximab vedotin exposure.

Sequences were derived from peripheral blood mononuclear cells (PBMCs), sampled at baseline. Receptors originate from a human donor with classical Hodgkin lymphoma.

This chain joins TRBV6-5 and TRBJ1-6; D may be TRBD1 (6 bases). Germline CDR1 MNHEY, CDR2 SVGAGI. Trimming pared 6 bases from V and 10 bases from J, leaving 19 bases between. The CDR3 length is 15 residues. CDR3 sequence: CASSSLGGQRSPLHF. As DNA, the CDR3 is TGTGCCAGCAGCTCTTTGGGGGGGCAACGCTCACCCCTCCACTTT.

There are a few counts of this clone. The chain is built from TRBV6-6 and TRBJ2-7; TRBD1 matches 8 bases. This CDR3 has 14 amino acids. Germline CDR1 is MNHNY and CDR2 is SVGAGI (reference sequence). The ends lost 7 bases at V and 6 bases at J; junction bases unmatched: 11. This CDR3 reads CASTQPGQGGEQYF. DNA of the CDR3: TGTGCCAGCACCCAACCTGGACAGGGCGGCGAGCAGTACTTC.

The V call is TRBV7-8, the J call TRBJ1-1; D call uncertain. The CDR3 loop spans 15 amino acids. The ends were cut back, 1 base at V and 0 bases at J, with 9 bases in the middle. CDR1 is SGHVS and CDR2 is FQNEAQ in the germline V gene. The CDR3 sequence: CASSLVPGVNTEAFF. DNA for the CDR3: TGTGCCAGCAGCTTAGTTCCGGGTGTGAACACTGAAGCTTTCTTT.

This sequence joins TRBV15 and TRBJ1-1; 9 bases fit TRBD1. The ends lost 5 bases at V and 6 bases at J; junction bases unmatched: 7. The CDR3 consists of 14 residues. The germline V gene encodes CDR1 LNHNV and CDR2 YYDKDF (reference sequence). CDR3 in DNA: TGTGCCACCAGCGGGCCTAGGACAGGGGCTGAAGCTTTCTTT. This sequence encodes CATSGPRTGAEAFF.

The chain carries TRBV7-3 and TRBJ2-3, with D perhaps matching TRBD1 (5 bases). CDR1 is SGHTA, CDR2 FQGTGA, per germline. The V end was cut by 2 bases, the J end by 0 bases, with 12 bases between. CDR3 length: 16 amino acids. The CDR3 loop reads CASSLRPGSSTDTQYF. The DNA of the CDR3 is TGTGCCAGCAGCTTACGTCCAGGGTCAAGCACAGATACGCAGTATTTT.

This sequence joins TRBV6-1 and TRBJ2-5; TRBD1 or TRBD2 may be the D gene (5 bases each). The V and J ends lost 2 bases and 1 base respectively, with 11 bases between them. CDR1 is MNHNS and CDR2 is SASEGT in the germline V gene. The CDR3 sequence is 15 residues long. The CDR3 bases are TGTGCCAGCAGTGAACTCCCCGGGGCCCAAGAGACCCAGTACTTC. Translating it yields CASSELPGAQETQYF.

The chain carries TRBV7-9 and TRBJ2-7; no clear D gene. V lost 1 base and J 2 bases, leaving 6 bases between the germline ends. Germline CDR1 reads SEHNR; CDR2 reads FQNEAQ (reference sequence). There are 13 residues in the CDR3. This CDR3 is CASSLELPYEQYF. DNA for the CDR3: TGTGCCAGCAGCTTAGAACTACCCTACGAGCAGTACTTC.

Here the CDR3 DNA reads TGTGCCAGCAGCTTAGCCAGGGGGCTAAGCACTGAAGCTTTCTTT. Translation: CASSLARGLSTEAFF. V and J are TRBV7-9 and TRBJ1-1; 8 bases are shared with TRBD1. V lost 0 bases and J lost 4; bases outside the gene matches: 4. CDR3 length equals 15 residues. CDR1 is SEHNR, CDR2 FQNEAQ, per germline (reference sequence).

The chain combines TRBV28 with TRBJ1-2; D not certain. The V and J ends lost 3 bases and 7 bases respectively, with 12 bases between them. The CDR3 runs 13 residues. Germline CDR1 reads MDHEN; CDR2 reads SYDVKM. CDR3 sequence (DNA): TGTGCCAGCAGTTTGAAGGCCGCGACTGGCTACACCTTC. This gives the protein CASSLKAATGYTF.

The V gene is TRBV14, the J gene TRBJ1-1, with 7 bases lining up with TRBD1. The ends lost 2 bases at V and 6 bases at J; junction bases unmatched: 3. From germline, CDR1 is SGHDN and CDR2 FVKESK. The CDR3 totals 13 residues. CDR3 sequence: CASSQYGQAEAFF. The CDR3 DNA reads TGTGCCAGCAGCCAATATGGACAGGCTGAAGCTTTCTTT. The variable domain in full, completed from reference TRBV14 and TRBJ1-1, reads EAGVTQFPSHSVIEKGQTVTLRCDPISGHDNLYWYRRVMGKEIKFLLHFVKESKQDESGMPNNRFLAERTGGTYSTLKVQPAELEDSGVYFCASSQYGQAEAFFGQGTRLTVV.

In its sample, this clone was seen once. The chain recombines TRBV7-2 with TRBJ1-5; TRBD1 is a possible D gene (6 bases). V was cut by 0 bases and J by 0 bases, with 9 bases left in between. Looked up from germline, CDR1 is SGHTA and CDR2 is FQGNSA. CDR3 length: 16 amino acids. Written as DNA, the CDR3 is TGTGCCAGCAGCTTAGCGGGACATTATAGCAATCAGCCCCAGCATTTT. This encodes CASSLAGHYSNQPQHF. Full variable domain (outside the CDR3, taken from reference TRBV7-2 and TRBJ1-5): GAGVSQSPSNKVTEKGKDVELRCDPISGHTALYWYRQSLGQGLEFLIYFQGNSAPDKSGLPSDRFSAERTGGSVSTLTIQRTQQEDSAVYLCASSLAGHYSNQPQHFGDGTRLSIL.

The CDR3 DNA is TGTGCCAGCAGCCGAAACACAGATACGCAGTATTTT. Translation: CASSRNTDTQYF. J is TRBJ2-3 and V is TRBV28, with unresolved D. V was cut by 6 bases and J by 2 bases, with 6 bases left in between. From germline, CDR1 is MDHEN and CDR2 SYDVKM. This CDR3 comprises 12 residues.

The rearrangement uses TRBV30 and TRBJ1-5, with D perhaps matching TRBD1 (6 bases). V lost 0 bases, J lost 2 bases, and 8 bases lay in between. The CDR3 is made up of 14 amino acids. The germline V gene encodes CDR1 GTSNPN and CDR2 SVGIG (reference sequence). For the CDR3, the DNA is TGTGCCTGGAGTGTATCAGGGGGCAATCAGCCCCAGCATTTT. Translation: CAWSVSGGNQPQHF.

This chain joins TRBV28 and TRBJ1-2; unclear D gene. V was clipped by 2 bases and J by 4 bases, with 8 bases between them. The CDR3 length is 13 residues. In germline, CDR1 is MDHEN, CDR2 SYDVKM. The CDR3 DNA is TGTGCCAGCAGTTTAGCAGTAACCTATGGCTACACCTTC. Its translation: CASSLAVTYGYTF.

The V and J genes are TRBV4-3 and TRBJ1-1; D not resolved. CDR1 is LGHNA and CDR2 is YSLEER in the germline V gene. This CDR3 comprises 13 residues. V lost 4 bases to trimming and J lost 0 bases, with 6 bases between them. CDR3 sequence (DNA): TGCGCCAGCAGCCCTAATATGAACACTGAAGCTTTCTTT. Its protein is CASSPNMNTEAFF.

The J gene is TRBJ2-5, the V gene TRBV7-3; D unresolved. Germline V gene data show CDR1 as SGHTA and CDR2 as FQGTGA. The germline V and J ends were trimmed by 0 bases and 5 bases, with 10 bases remaining between them. CDR3 size: 14 residues. CDR3 sequence reads: CASSLTPPRETQYF. CDR3 in DNA: TGTGCCAGCAGCTTAACCCCCCCGAGGGAGACCCAGTACTTC. Variable domain in full (rest from reference TRBV7-3 and TRBJ2-5): GAGVSQTPSNKVTEKGKYVELRCDPISGHTALYWYRQSLGQGPEFLIYFQGTGAADDSGLPNDRFFAVRPEGSVSTLKIQRTERGDSAVYLCASSLTPPRETQYFGPGTRLLVL.

The CDR3 DNA sequence: TGTGCCAGCAGCCCCCGACTAGTCACAGATACGCAGTATTTT. It encodes CASSPRLVTDTQYF. The chain joins TRBV9 to TRBJ2-3; possibly TRBD2 for D (6 bases). The CDR3 spans 14 residues. From germline, CDR1 is SGDLS and CDR2 YYNGEE. The V end was cut by 4 bases, the J end by 2 bases, with 11 bases between.

In its sample, this clone ranks as medium-sized. The chain recombines TRBV6-6 with TRBJ2-7; 10 positions agree with TRBD1. Losses at the gene ends were 0 bases for V and 4 bases for J; bases not matched to a gene: 0. The CDR3 spans 14 residues. The germline V gene encodes CDR1 MNHNY and CDR2 SVGAGI (reference sequence). As DNA, the CDR3 is TGTGCCAGCAGTTACTCGGGACAGGGGTACGAGCAGTACTTC. Amino acid sequence: CASSYSGQGYEQYF.

This clone was seen a few times. V is TRBV30 and J is TRBJ2-2; 9 bases align to TRBD2. Per germline, CDR1 GTSNPN and CDR2 SVGIG (reference sequence). The trim removed 0 bases at V and 7 bases at J, leaving 9 bases unmatched. CDR3 size: 16 residues. CDR3 residues: CAWSVRGRALVGELFF. DNA of the CDR3: TGTGCCTGGAGTGTCCGCGGGAGGGCCTTGGTCGGGGAGCTGTTTTTT.

The gene calls are TRBV7-9 and TRBJ1-3; D is ambiguous. V was shortened by 1 base and J by 4 bases, with 8 bases between the two germline ends. This CDR3 is 14 amino acids long. Germline V gene data show CDR1 as SEHNR and CDR2 as FQNEAQ (reference sequence). DNA of the CDR3: TGTGCCAGCAGCTTAGAACAGCTAGGAAACACCATATATTTT. Its protein is CASSLEQLGNTIYF.

This clone was observed a few times. The V and J genes are TRBV19 and TRBJ1-5; D gene uncertain. V lost 5 bases, J lost 0 bases, and 8 bases lay in between. This CDR3 is 14 amino acids long. In germline, CDR1 is LNHDA, CDR2 SQIVND (reference sequence). The CDR3 sequence is CASSWALSNQPQHF. DNA for the CDR3: TGTGCCAGTAGTTGGGCCCTTAGCAATCAGCCCCAGCATTTT.

This clone is a singleton in its sample. This rearrangement joins TRBV28 to TRBJ1-2; D possibly corresponds to TRBD1 (5 bases). In germline, CDR1 is MDHEN, CDR2 SYDVKM. The CDR3 has 19 residues. Trimming removed 5 bases at V and 0 bases at J, with 25 bases between. The CDR3 sequence is CASSTTKGGAGDTNYGYTF. CDR3 DNA: TGTGCCAGCAGTACGACGAAGGGCGGGGCAGGAGATACTAACTATGGCTACACCTTC.

V gene TRBV7-2 combines with J gene TRBJ2-5, with D possibly TRBD2 on 6 matching bases. Germline-derived CDR1 and CDR2 are SGHTA and FQGNSA. The germline V and J ends were trimmed by 5 bases and 1 base, with 20 bases remaining between them. This CDR3 contains 17 residues. The CDR3 DNA sequence: TGTGCCAGCAGCGTGGCCGTAAGGGTGGGGGGCCAAGAGACCCAGTACTTC. Translated: CASSVAVRVGGQETQYF.